These 21 T cell receptor beta chains were all obtained from the same sample, sequenced in a study of T-cell memory formation after mild COVID-19. From the 5' RACE reads, TCRdb called clonotypes with MiXCR, one entry per CDR3 protein. The top ten clones hold about 27% of a sample with tens of thousands of distinct CDR3 sequences, around an eighth of them seen once. Sequencing used PBMCs or a T cell subset sorted from them (not recorded which). The receptor set was obtained from an adult woman who had mild COVID-19 (a few samples of this study predate the infection). Cell type and time point are not known.

This clonotype was found a few times. V gene TRBV11-2 combines with J gene TRBJ2-1; 10 positions match TRBD2. The ends lost 4 bases at V and 0 bases at J; junction bases unmatched: 15. This CDR3 comprises 20 residues. Germline-derived CDR1 and CDR2 are SGHAT and FQNNGV. In DNA form, the CDR3 reads TGTGCCAGCAGCTCTCCCCGCCGGCTAGCGGGGGTCCCCTCCTACAATGAGCAGTTCTTC. Encoded protein: CASSSPRRLAGVPSYNEQFF.

CDR3 amino acids: CASSLGWGPGSYEQYF. The CDR3 DNA is TGTGCCAGCAGCTTAGGATGGGGCCCGGGATCCTACGAGCAGTACTTC. The chain joins TRBV7-9 to TRBJ2-7, with D tentatively TRBD1 or TRBD2 (5 bases each). CDR1 and CDR2 from the germline V gene are SEHNR and FQNEAQ (reference sequence). This CDR3 contains 16 residues. V lost 1 base to trimming and J lost 1 base, with 14 bases between them.

Only a few counts were recorded for this clonotype. The chain recombines TRBV18 with TRBJ2-6, with a tentative D call TRBD2 (5 bases). Trimming took 3 bases from V and 0 from J, leaving 12 bases between them. CDR3 length: 17 residues. Germline assignment: CDR1 KGHSH and CDR2 LQKENI. CDR3 in amino acids: CASSPSSGFSGANVLTF. The CDR3 coding sequence is TGTGCCAGCTCACCCTCCTCGGGGTTCTCTGGGGCCAACGTCCTGACTTTC.

The rearrangement uses TRBV4-2 and TRBJ1-2; D is possibly TRBD1 (5 bases). In germline, CDR1 is LGHNA, CDR2 YNFKEQ. There are 16 residues in the CDR3. Trimming cost V 3 bases and J 5 bases, with 19 bases left between them. CDR3 protein: CASSQNRDPPMYGYTF. CDR3 nucleotide sequence: TGTGCCAGCAGCCAGAACCGGGACCCCCCAATGTATGGCTACACCTTC.

This clonotype was seen ten or more times. The chain recombines TRBV2 with TRBJ2-3; no definite D call. Germline CDR1 SNHLY, CDR2 FYNNEI. The V end lost 8 bases, the J end lost 0 bases, and 12 bases lay between the germline ends. CDR3 length: 14 amino acids. CDR3 coding DNA: TGTGCCAGCCTAATGGACGGTAGCACAGATACGCAGTATTTT. Translation: CASLMDGSTDTQYF.

This clonotype appeared a few times. This chain connects TRBV7-9 to TRBJ2-3, with 7 bases identical to TRBD1. CDR1 is SEHNR and CDR2 is FQNEAQ in the germline V gene (reference sequence). The CDR3 contains 14 residues. Trimming at V came to 6 bases and at J to 2 bases, leaving 5 bases not matched to a gene. CDR3 coding DNA: TGTGCCAGCAGACCGGACAGGTTCACAGATACGCAGTATTTT. The encoded protein is CASRPDRFTDTQYF.

In this sample, this clonotype turned up a few times. J is TRBJ1-1 and V is TRBV3-1; D unclear. The CDR3 runs to 14 residues. Germline-derived CDR1 and CDR2 are LGHDT and YNNKEL (reference sequence). V lost 1 base, J lost 12 bases, and 18 bases lay in between. CDR3 amino acids: CASSQVSTDPWSFF. For the CDR3, the DNA is TGTGCCAGCAGCCAAGTTTCTACAGACCCTTGGTCTTTCTTT.

The chain has TRBV12-3 or TRBV12-4 and TRBJ2-7; D is unclear. V was pared by 4 bases and J by 3 bases, with 13 bases between. This CDR3 contains 14 residues. In DNA, the CDR3 is TGTGCCAGCAGTTCTACAGAGGCCTTCTACGAGCAGTACTTC. It codes for CASSSTEAFYEQYF.

V is TRBV4-1 and J is TRBJ2-1, with TRBD2 identical over 9 bases. Per the germline V gene, CDR1 is MGHRA and CDR2 is YSYEKL. The V gene end was trimmed by 3 bases and the J gene end by 6 bases; junction bases not matched to a gene: 3. The length of the CDR3 is 14 residues. The CDR3 sequence is CASSQSGLANEQFF. As DNA, the CDR3 is TGCGCCAGCAGCCAGTCGGGACTAGCCAATGAGCAGTTCTTC.

The genes are TRBV6-4 and TRBJ2-3; TRBD1 matches at 7 bases. J lost 3 bases, V lost 0 bases, and 3 bases had no gene match. Germline CDR1 is MRHNA and CDR2 is SNTAGT. This CDR3 is built from 15 residues. The CDR3 nucleotides are TGTGCCAGCAGTGACTCACAGGGGTCAACAGATACGCAGTATTTT. This codes for CASSDSQGSTDTQYF.

This clonotype showed up just a few times. The chain links TRBV7-8 to TRBJ2-1, with D perhaps matching TRBD2 (5 bases). Germline V CDR1 and CDR2: SGHVS, FQNEAQ. Trimming removed 5 bases at V and 8 bases at J, with 19 bases between. The CDR3 covers 15 residues. CDR3 sequence: CASSDDGVGWHEQFF. CDR3 in DNA: TGTGCCAGCAGCGATGACGGGGTAGGGTGGCATGAGCAGTTCTTC. Combining the CDR3 with reference TRBV7-8 and TRBJ2-1 gives the whole variable domain GAGVSQSPRYKVAKRGQDVALRCDPISGHVSLFWYQQALGQGPEFLTYFQNEAQLDKSGLPSDRFFAERPEGSVSTLKIQRTQQEDSAVYLCASSDDGVGWHEQFFGPGTRLTVL.

This clonotype appeared many times. This sequence joins TRBV7-8 and TRBJ2-1; 10 nucleotides agree with TRBD2. V gave up 2 bases and J gave up 1 base; unmatched junction bases: 11. Germline V CDR1 and CDR2: SGHVS, FQNEAQ. CDR3 size: 19 residues. CDR3 nucleotides: TGTGCCAGCAGCTTATTGGGCCTAGCGGGAGTACGGTCCTACAATGAGCAGTTCTTC. Residues: CASSLLGLAGVRSYNEQFF.

This clonotype was counted a few times. The gene calls are TRBV19 and TRBJ2-1; TRBD2 matches 9 bases. Trimming took 4 bases from V and 1 from J; bases not matched to a gene: 5. In germline, CDR1 is LNHDA, CDR2 SQIVND (reference sequence). The CDR3 totals 16 residues. CDR3 residues: CASSRALAGSYNEQFF. CDR3 DNA: TGTGCCAGTAGTAGAGCCCTAGCGGGGTCCTACAATGAGCAGTTCTTC.

The V gene is TRBV12-3 or TRBV12-4, the J gene TRBJ2-7, with 8 bases matching TRBD1. V dropped 2 bases and J dropped 0; count of bases not matched to a gene: 6. This CDR3 spans 16 amino acids. This chain's CDR3 is CASSLSRDRSSYEQYF. CDR3 in DNA: TGTGCCAGCAGTTTATCGCGGGACAGGAGCTCCTACGAGCAGTACTTC.

This clonotype was detected only a few times. The CDR3 loop is CASRPGTGTYNEQFF. DNA of the CDR3: TGTGCCAGCAGGCCCGGGACAGGAACTTACAATGAGCAGTTCTTC. The rearrangement joins TRBV5-5 to TRBJ2-1; 8 nucleotides agree with TRBD1. CDR1 SGHKS and CDR2 YYEKEE come from the germline V gene (reference sequence). The CDR3 is 15 residues long. Trimming took 5 bases from V and 4 from J; bases not matched to a gene: 8.

This clonotype was observed a few times. This rearrangement joins TRBV9 to TRBJ2-2, with 9 bases matching TRBD2. Germline trimming cut 2 bases from V and 7 bases from J; bases unmatched to any gene: 12. Germline V lookup: CDR1 SGDLS, CDR2 YYNGEE. The CDR3 has 17 residues. CDR3 DNA sequence: TGTGCCAGCAGCGTTTCCGGGACTAGCCGAGGAGGCGGGGAGCTGTTTTTT. Protein sequence: CASSVSGTSRGGGELFF.

This chain connects TRBV20-1 to TRBJ2-7; a weak D match, TRBD2 (5 bases). Trimming took 5 bases from V and 6 from J, leaving 17 bases between them. Germline V gene lookup returns CDR1 DFQATT and CDR2 SNEGSKA (reference sequence). CDR3 length: 13 amino acids. Here the CDR3 reads CSARGTTLFEQYF. In DNA, the CDR3 is TGCAGTGCTCGGGGAACCACTCTATTCGAGCAGTACTTC.

The chain carries TRBV7-9 and TRBJ1-4; TRBD1 matches 8 bases. Per the germline V gene, CDR1 is SEHNR and CDR2 is FQNEAQ (reference sequence). Trimming took 4 bases from V and 4 from J; bases not matched to a gene: 5. The CDR3 loop spans 15 amino acids. The CDR3: CASSSGQDDNEKLFF. CDR3 nucleotide sequence: TGTGCCAGCAGCTCGGGACAGGACGATAATGAAAAACTGTTTTTT.

In its sample, this clonotype was seen a few times. The CDR3 is CASSWASGGAGETQYF. CDR3 DNA sequence: TGTGCCAGCAGTTGGGCTAGCGGGGGGGCCGGTGAGACCCAGTACTTC. This chain uses TRBV2 with TRBJ2-5; 12 nucleotides align to TRBD2. The CDR3 is made up of 16 amino acids. Germline CDR1 SNHLY, CDR2 FYNNEI. V shed 5 bases, J shed 5 bases, and the junction held 9 bases outside the gene matches.

CDR3 DNA sequence: TGTGCCAGCAGCGTTGGGAGCCTCTATGGCTACACCTTC. Its translation is CASSVGSLYGYTF. The chain combines TRBV12-3 or TRBV12-4 with TRBJ1-2; D is undetermined. The CDR3 spans 13 residues. Trimming stripped 6 bases from V and 4 bases from J, with 12 bases between.

This chain connects TRBV6-6 to TRBJ1-4; unclear D gene. Looked up from germline, CDR1 is MNHNY and CDR2 is SVGAGI (reference sequence). This CDR3 region has 15 residues. V lost 3 bases and J 6 bases, leaving 14 bases between the germline ends. CDR3 region: CASSYDYTSDEKLFF. The CDR3 coding sequence is TGTGCCAGCAGTTATGACTATACAAGCGATGAAAAACTGTTTTTT.